The 25 T cell receptor beta chains in this list originate from one sample, sequenced in a study of ipilimumab plus nivolumab after autologous stem cell transplantation. Clones were read by immunoSEQ multiplex PCR, and TCRdb kept only the in-frame ones, dropping some. Among some 46,000 clones listed, around nine tenths were seen once. Sequencing used PBMCs, obtained in a trial of ipilimumab plus nivolumab as post-transplant consolidation. These receptors came from a male donor with multiple myeloma.

The V call is TRBV4-2, the J call TRBJ2-6; 10 nucleotides agree with TRBD1. The germline V gene encodes CDR1 LGHNA and CDR2 YNFKEQ. The trim removed 4 bases at V and 4 bases at J, leaving 7 bases unmatched. CDR3 length: 17 amino acids. CDR3 sequence (DNA): TGTGCCAGCAGCCCCGACAGGGGGCTATCCGGGGCCAACGTCCTGACTTTC. It specifies CASSPDRGLSGANVLTF.

The V gene is TRBV18, the J gene TRBJ1-5; no definite D call. V lost 4 bases to trimming and J lost 0 bases, with 10 bases between them. CDR1 and CDR2 from the germline V gene are KGHSH and LQKENI. The CDR3 consists of 15 residues. CDR3 DNA: TGTGCCAGCTCACGAGTAAGAGTTAGCAATCAGCCCCAGCATTTT. Its translation is CASSRVRVSNQPQHF.

The V gene is TRBV5-5, the J gene TRBJ2-3; 13 bases align to TRBD2. Germline CDR1 SGHKS, CDR2 YYEKEE (reference sequence). V was clipped by 4 bases and J by 3 bases; unmatched bases: 11. The CDR3 contains 18 residues. The CDR3 nucleotides read TGTGCCAGCAGCCCACTAGCGGGGGGGCGCACTCGGACAGATACGCAGTATTTT. Its protein is CASSPLAGGRTRTDTQYF.

The genes are TRBV4-2 and TRBJ1-5, with TRBD1 matching 8 bases. CDR1 and CDR2 from the germline V gene are LGHNA and YNFKEQ. This CDR3 is built from 15 residues. The V and J ends lost 1 base and 3 bases, in that order; junction bases with no gene match: 2. CDR3 coding DNA: TGTGCCAGCAGCCAAGGGACAGGGTACAATCAGCCCCAGCATTTT. This encodes CASSQGTGYNQPQHF.

The chain links TRBV5-1 to TRBJ2-3; 8 bases line up with TRBD2. From germline, CDR1 is SGHRS and CDR2 YFSETQ. The CDR3 totals 14 residues. The V segment lost 4 bases and the J segment 1 base; nucleotides outside the gene matches: 2. DNA for the CDR3: TGCGCCAGCAGCCCGGGACTAGGCACAGATACGCAGTATTTT. Amino acids: CASSPGLGTDTQYF.

The genes are TRBV27 and TRBJ2-7, with TRBD2 matching over 8 bases. Trimming removed 2 bases from V and 6 bases from J; junction bases left unmatched: 3. This CDR3 spans 13 amino acids. The V gene's germline CDR1 is MNHEY and CDR2 SMNVEV (reference sequence). CDR3 sequence (DNA): TGTGCCAGCAGTTTACAGCGGGAGAGCGAGCAGTACTTC. Translated, it gives CASSLQRESEQYF.

The chain carries TRBV5-8 and TRBJ2-6; TRBD1 aligns across 10 bases. There are 17 residues in the CDR3. Trimming cost V 4 bases and J 1 base; bases outside gene matches: 5. CDR1 is SGHTS and CDR2 is YDEGEE in the germline V gene. Here the CDR3 reads CASSPGQGSSGANVLTF. In DNA, the CDR3 is TGTGCCAGCAGCCCGGGACAGGGGAGTTCTGGGGCCAACGTCCTGACTTTC.

The V gene is TRBV11-2, the J gene TRBJ1-1; possibly TRBD1 for D (5 bases). This CDR3 contains 14 residues. Germline CDR1 SGHAT, CDR2 FQNNGV. Trimming removed 5 bases at V and 8 bases at J, with 18 bases between. CDR3 region: CASSPYQGLVEAFF. CDR3 coding DNA: TGTGCCAGCAGCCCCTATCAGGGACTCGTGGAAGCTTTCTTT.

V and J are TRBV27 and TRBJ2-7, with 12 positions matching TRBD2. The CDR3 contains 12 residues. The junction had 5 bases not matched to a gene; V was cut back by 5 bases and J by 12 bases. The germline gives CDR1 MNHEY, CDR2 SMNVEV (reference sequence). In DNA, the CDR3 is TGTGCCAGCAGTCCGACTAGCGGGGGCCGGTACTTC. Encoded protein: CASSPTSGGRYF.

This clone showed up just a few times. The gene calls are TRBV30 and TRBJ2-1; D is perhaps TRBD2 (5 bases). CDR1 GTSNPN and CDR2 SVGIG come from the germline V gene (reference sequence). Trimming pared 2 bases from V and 5 bases from J, leaving 7 bases between. The CDR3 consists of 12 residues. CDR3: CAWSPGNNEQFF. In DNA, the CDR3 is TGTGCCTGGAGTCCGGGGAACAATGAGCAGTTCTTC.

The V and J genes are TRBV10-2 and TRBJ2-2; the D is unclear. Trimming took off 6 bases at V and 2 bases at J, with 13 bases between the two ends. Germline CDR1 and CDR2: WSHSY and SAAADI. This CDR3 contains 15 residues. The CDR3 sequence: CASRLAGSNTGELFF. The DNA of the CDR3 is TGCGCCAGCAGACTCGCCGGGTCCAACACCGGGGAGCTGTTTTTT.

V is TRBV28 and J is TRBJ1-2; D may be TRBD1 (5 bases). Trimming pared 3 bases from V and 1 base from J, leaving 9 bases between. This CDR3 region has 14 residues. Germline-derived CDR1 and CDR2 are MDHEN and SYDVKM. The DNA of the CDR3 is TGTGCCAGCAGTTTGGGGGTGCTTAACTATGGCTACACCTTC. Its translation: CASSLGVLNYGYTF.

The V gene is TRBV2, the J gene TRBJ1-6; the match to TRBD1 covers 9 bases. The V gene end was trimmed by 5 bases and the J gene end by 9 bases; junction bases not matched to a gene: 8. Per germline, CDR1 SNHLY and CDR2 FYNNEI. This CDR3 contains 15 residues. The DNA of the CDR3 is TGTGCCAGCAGTCCGGGACAGGGATTTGCTTCACCCCTCCACTTT. Protein product: CASSPGQGFASPLHF.

This clone was detected once. This CDR3 reads CASSLVWGESNEQFF. The CDR3 DNA sequence: TGTGCCAGCAGCTTAGTGTGGGGGGAGAGCAATGAGCAGTTCTTC. V and J are TRBV7-9 and TRBJ2-1; D perhaps matches TRBD2 (6 bases). The CDR3 sequence is 15 residues long. V was shortened by 1 base and J by 6 bases, with 13 bases between the two germline ends. Germline V gene sequence: CDR1 SEHNR, CDR2 FQNEAQ (reference sequence).

This sequence joins TRBV7-3 and TRBJ2-5; 9 bases agree with TRBD1. This CDR3 contains 14 residues. Germline assignment: CDR1 SGHTA and CDR2 FQGTGA. V trimming: 6 bases; J trimming: 4 bases; junction bases outside the gene matches: 6. CDR3 amino acids: CASSRQGGIETQYF. In nucleotides, the CDR3 is TGTGCCAGCAGTAGACAGGGGGGTATAGAGACCCAGTACTTC.

CDR3 in amino acids: CASSAPGHYGYTF. The CDR3 DNA reads TGTGCCAGCAGCGCACCGGGACACTATGGCTACACCTTC. V is TRBV6-5 and J is TRBJ1-2; a weak D match, TRBD1 (5 bases). Trimming shortened V by 6 bases and J by 3 bases, and 11 bases separated the two germline ends. Germline loops: CDR1 MNHEY, CDR2 SVGAGI. This CDR3 has 13 amino acids.

The chain employs TRBV4-2 and TRBJ2-7; no clear D gene. V lost 0 bases and J 5 bases, leaving 14 bases between the germline ends. Germline V gene lookup returns CDR1 LGHNA and CDR2 YNFKEQ. The CDR3 contains 15 residues. DNA for the CDR3: TGTGCCAGCAGCCAAGAAAAGTCCCGCTGGGACGAGCAGTACTTC. Amino acid sequence: CASSQEKSRWDEQYF.

The chain uses TRBV4-3 and TRBJ1-1, with D uncertain. Germline CDR1 reads LGHNA; CDR2 reads YSLEER. V lost 0 bases to trimming and J lost 1 base, with 12 bases between them. The CDR3 spans 16 residues. Here the CDR3 DNA reads TGCGCCAGCAGCCAAGATCTTGTTAAGACGAACACTGAAGCTTTCTTT. Its translation: CASSQDLVKTNTEAFF.

This chain links TRBV11-2 with TRBJ2-5; possibly TRBD2 for D (5 bases). This CDR3 comprises 11 residues. Germline V gives CDR1 SGHAT, CDR2 FQNNGV. Trimming left V 6 bases short and J 5 bases short, with 7 bases between. The CDR3 loop reads CASRGGETQYF. DNA of the CDR3: TGTGCCAGCAGGGGCGGGGAGACCCAGTACTTC.

CDR3 loop: CASSPPGPPHSYEQYF. Here the CDR3 DNA reads TGTGCCAGCTCACCCCCGGGACCTCCTCACTCCTACGAGCAGTACTTC. The rearrangement uses TRBV18 and TRBJ2-7; D possibly uses TRBD1 or TRBD2 (5 bases each). Germline lookup yields CDR1 KGHSH and CDR2 LQKENI. Trimming removed 3 bases at V and 0 bases at J, with 15 bases between. The CDR3 totals 16 residues.

The J gene is TRBJ1-4, the V gene TRBV2; 8 bases fit TRBD1. Germline CDR1 is SNHLY and CDR2 is FYNNEI. The CDR3 is 12 residues long. V dropped 5 bases and J dropped 8; count of bases not matched to a gene: 1. The CDR3: CASSTGGEKLFF. The CDR3 DNA reads TGTGCCAGCAGTACAGGGGGGGAAAAACTGTTTTTT.

The V gene is TRBV5-1, the J gene TRBJ2-1; weak D call: TRBD2 (5 bases). The V end was cut by 2 bases, the J end by 2 bases, with 11 bases between. Germline V lookup: CDR1 SGHRS, CDR2 YFSETQ. The CDR3 is 15 amino acids. CDR3 DNA sequence: TGCGCCAGCAGCTTAACTAGTCCTACCTACAATGAGCAGTTCTTC. Translation: CASSLTSPTYNEQFF.

To note about this clone: A read error may explain this, as a much larger clone is one base away. The V call is TRBV4-1, the J call TRBJ1-3; 8 bases agree with TRBD1. Germline lookup yields CDR1 MGHRA and CDR2 YSYEKL. The CDR3 extends over 15 amino acids. Trimming at V came to 2 bases and at J to 11 bases, leaving 11 bases not matched to a gene. The CDR3 nucleotides are TGCGCCAGCAGCCAACCAGGGGGCCACGACTACGCCATATATTTT. Protein sequence: CASSQPGGHDYAIYF.

This chain joins TRBV5-4 and TRBJ2-4, with D unresolved. The V end was cut by 0 bases, the J end by 8 bases, with 12 bases between. The CDR3 is 14 amino acids. Germline V gene lookup returns CDR1 SGHNT and CDR2 YYREEE (reference sequence). Here the CDR3 DNA reads TGTGCCAGCAGCTTGGAAGTCCTCCCGGACATTCAGTACTTC. Residues: CASSLEVLPDIQYF.

CDR3 in amino acids: CASSPGTGGDFSVQYF. CDR3 coding DNA: TGTGCCAGCAGCCCCGGGACAGGGGGCGATTTTTCCGTTCAGTACTTC. The genes are TRBV7-8 and TRBJ2-4; 12 bases align to TRBD1. CDR1 is SGHVS and CDR2 is FQNEAQ in the germline V gene. There are 16 residues in the CDR3. After removal of 5 bases from V and 11 bases from J, the junction contained 13 bases not matched to a gene.